The T cell receptor beta chain under discussion was sequenced for a study of regulatory T cells in long-lasting Graves disease. Germline V CDR1 and CDR2: LGHNA, YSLEER. The CDR3 has 13 residues. Arm-PCR of CDR3 regions and iRepertoire HTBI primers were used to build TCR beta libraries. TCRdb re-derived calls from the multiplex PCR reads in MiXCR, one entry per CDR3 protein. This sample has 250,000 to 300,000 distinct CDR3 sequences, with around a fifth found just once. This clonotype was picked up many times. The junction departs from the called germline gene at one end, perhaps through a read error. Stated time point: persistent/refractory GD, antithyroid drugs over 5 years with positive TRAb. RNA from PBMCs was the source of the TCR library.

The chain uses TRBV4-3 and TRBJ1-1; D is perhaps TRBD1 (6 bases). This clonotype was sampled from a female donor with Graves disease. This specimen consisted of peripheral blood mononuclear cells (PBMCs), obtained when the disease was refractory, from a patient treated with antithyroid drugs. The CDR3 coding sequence is TGCGCCAGCAGCTTCGACAGGAACATTGAAGCTTTCTTT. This translates into CASSFDRNIEAFF.